The rows below give T cell receptor beta chains drawn from one sample of a study of identical twins. TCRdb itself ran the 5' RACE reads through MiXCR, one entry per CDR3 protein. The sample lists some 730,000 distinct CDR3 sequences; roughly 18% were seen once. These data were also filed under a second study, of T cells expressing NK-cell markers.

The specimen was PBMCs. All receptors derive from a woman in her late teens or twenties in good health. Both conserved end residues are part of each CDR3. The order of the fields is D gene, clone size, J gene, V gene, CDR3 DNA, CDR3 protein. The D gene is left open where the match is weak. Rows may omit the clone size; those that give it use once, few, many or a size class.

TRBD2,.,TRBJ2-1,TRBV20-1,TGCAGTGCTGGGAGGGGTAGCGGGCGCGCCTCCTACAATGAGCAGTTCTTC,CSAGRGSGRASYNEQFF
.,.,TRBJ1-1,TRBV12-3/TRBV12-4,TGTGCCAGCAGTCTAGGGGCGGGTTTTGAAGCTTTCTTT,CASSLGAGFEAFF
.,.,TRBJ1-5,TRBV20-1,TGCAGTGCCCGGTTGGGCGTCCTAAATCAGCCCCAGCATTTT,CSARLGVLNQPQHF
.,many,TRBJ2-1,TRBV5-6,TGTGCCAGCAGGTGGGGGGGCCTGTCCTACAATGAGCAGTTCTTC,CASRWGGLSYNEQFF
.,.,TRBJ2-1,TRBV20-1,TGCAGTGCTAGTCGGTCGCAAAGCTCCTACAATGAGCAGTTCTTC,CSASRSQSSYNEQFF
.,.,TRBJ2-1,TRBV20-1,TGCAGTGCTAGAGATCGTGGTAGCGGATCTTACAATGAGCAGTTCTTC,CSARDRGSGSYNEQFF
.,many,TRBJ1-5,TRBV20-1,TGCAGTGCTAGGGACAGATATCAGCCCCAGCATTTT,CSARDRYQPQHF
.,.,TRBJ1-1,TRBV29-1,TGCAGCGTTGTAGGTGGAAGGGTTGAAGCTTTCTTT,CSVVGGRVEAFF
.,few,TRBJ1-2,TRBV6-5,TGTGCCAGCAGTTACTATGGGACCTATAACTATGGCTACACCTTC,CASSYYGTYNYGYTF
.,.,TRBJ2-1,TRBV7-8,TGTGCCAGCAGTAGGACCCACATCTACAATGAGCAGTTCTTC,CASSRTHIYNEQFF
TRBD2,.,TRBJ2-6,TRBV12-3/TRBV12-4,TGTGCCAGCAGGCCCACGCGGGGGTCGACTGGGGCCAACGTCCTGACTTTC,CASRPTRGSTGANVLTF
.,many,TRBJ2-5,TRBV10-2,TGCGCCAGCAGTCTACTAGCCAGAGAGACCCAGTACTTC,CASSLLARETQYF
.,.,TRBJ2-1,TRBV27,TGTGCCAGCAGTAAAGGACTATCCTACAATGAGCAGTTCTTC,CASSKGLSYNEQFF
TRBD2,many,TRBJ2-1,TRBV7-9,TGTGCCAGCAGCTTCGGGACTAGCGGCAATGAGCAGTTCTTC,CASSFGTSGNEQFF
.,many,TRBJ2-6,TRBV12-3/TRBV12-4,TGTGCCAGCAGCCCTACCTACTCTGGGGCCAACGTCCTGACTTTC,CASSPTYSGANVLTF
.,.,TRBJ1-1,TRBV7-2,TGTGCCAGCAGCGTACAGGCGAACACTGAAGCTTTCTTT,CASSVQANTEAFF
.,.,TRBJ2-7,TRBV3-1,TGTGCCAGCAGCCAAGATTGGGAGCAGTACTTC,CASSQDWEQYF
.,.,TRBJ2-7,TRBV6-2/TRBV6-3,TGTGCCAGCAGTCCCGAGACCTTGAGGGAGCAGTACTTC,CASSPETLREQYF
TRBD2,few,TRBJ2-5,TRBV4-2,TGTGCCAGCAGCCCTCGAGGGACTAGCGGGGGACAAGAGACCCAGTACTTC,CASSPRGTSGGQETQYF
TRBD1,.,TRBJ1-1,TRBV18,TGTGCCAGCTCACCAACAGGGGATGATGAAGCTTTCTTT,CASSPTGDDEAFF
.,few,TRBJ2-3,TRBV20-1,TGCAGTGGATGGGGTAGGGGCGGAGATACGCAGTATTTT,CSGWGRGGDTQYF
TRBD1,.,TRBJ2-7,TRBV6-1,TGTGCCAGCAATAACCTCAGGACAGGGAGCTCCTACGAGCAGTACTTC,CASNNLRTGSSYEQYF
.,.,TRBJ1-1,TRBV20-1,TGCAGTGCTAGTCACCCCGGGGCTGAAGCTTTCTTT,CSASHPGAEAFF
TRBD2,.,TRBJ2-7,TRBV2,TGTGCCAGCAGACTAGCGGGTCGCTACGAGCAGTACTTC,CASRLAGRYEQYF
TRBD2,few,TRBJ2-1,TRBV12-3/TRBV12-4,TGTGCCAGCAGTGACTGGGCGGGAGGGGACAATGAGCAGTTCTTC,CASSDWAGGDNEQFF
.,few,TRBJ2-2,TRBV5-1,TGCGCCAGCAGGCTTCAGGGGACGAACACCGGGGAGCTGTTTTTT,CASRLQGTNTGELFF
TRBD1,few,TRBJ2-3,TRBV12-3/TRBV12-4,TGTGCCAGCACCCCAACAGGGGCGGTGAGCACAGATACGCAGTATTTT,CASTPTGAVSTDTQYF
.,.,TRBJ2-5,TRBV27,TGTGCCAGCAGTCGTTGGACAGCTCAAGAGACCCAGTACTTC,CASSRWTAQETQYF
TRBD2,few,TRBJ2-1,TRBV7-2,TGTGCCAGCAGCCCAGATACGACGCGGGAGGTGCCCAATGAGCAGTTCTTC,CASSPDTTREVPNEQFF
TRBD1,few,TRBJ2-4,TRBV2,TGTGCCAGCCTACCGGGACAGGGAAAAAACATTCAGTACTTC,CASLPGQGKNIQYF
.,.,TRBJ1-1,TRBV20-1,TGCAGTGCCGATGGACAGAGGGACACTGAAGCTTTCTTT,CSADGQRDTEAFF
TRBD1,.,TRBJ2-3,TRBV3-1,TGTGCCAGCAGCCAGGGACAGGGTTTGACAGATACGCAGTATTTT,CASSQGQGLTDTQYF
.,few,TRBJ2-5,TRBV25-1,TGTGCCAGCAGTGAATCAACTCGAGAGATAGAGACCCAGTACTTC,CASSESTREIETQYF
.,many,TRBJ1-3,TRBV6-5,TGTGCCAGCAGTTACTCGATGTCTGACCGCTCCGGCACCATATATTTT,CASSYSMSDRSGTIYF
.,many,TRBJ2-7,TRBV7-3,TGTGCCAGCAGCTTAAAAAGTTCAACGGGGAGCTCCTACGAGCAGTACTTC,CASSLKSSTGSSYEQYF
TRBD1,many,TRBJ1-1,TRBV5-1,TGCGCCAGCAGCTTGGTCTTCAGGGGGCACCTGAACACTGAAGCTTTCTTT,CASSLVFRGHLNTEAFF
.,.,TRBJ2-7,TRBV5-6,TGTGCCAGCAGCCAAGGGCTCGTTCGGGAGCAGTACTTC,CASSQGLVREQYF
.,few,TRBJ2-1,TRBV7-2,TGTGCCAGCAGCCACCGGATATCGGGGAGCGATGAGCAGTTCTTC,CASSHRISGSDEQFF
.,.,TRBJ2-7,TRBV5-5,TGTGCCAGCAGCTTGTCCAGGGACGAGAGGGAAACCTACGAGCAGTACTTC,CASSLSRDERETYEQYF
TRBD2,few,TRBJ2-1,TRBV6-5,TGTGCCAGCAGTTACCCACTAGCGGGGGGGCCAATTGAGCAGTTCTTC,CASSYPLAGGPIEQFF
.,.,TRBJ1-3,TRBV9,TGTGCCAGCAGCGAGACCCAGGCAGGGGAAAACACCATATATTTT,CASSETQAGENTIYF
TRBD2,.,TRBJ2-1,TRBV20-1,TGCAGTGCTCAACCACCAGCGGGATCCTACAATGAGCAGTTCTTC,CSAQPPAGSYNEQFF
TRBD1,.,TRBJ2-2,TRBV29-1,TGCAGCGGGGGACAGGGAGGCGGGGAGCTGTTTTTT,CSGGQGGGELFF
.,.,TRBJ2-5,TRBV27,TGTGCCTGCAGTTTTGGCTCCTACCAAGAGACCCAGTACTTC,CACSFGSYQETQYF
.,.,TRBJ2-3,TRBV11-2,TGTGCCAGCAGCTTAGATCCGGCGGGGTACACAGATACGCAGTATTTT,CASSLDPAGYTDTQYF
TRBD1,.,TRBJ2-3,TRBV27,TGTGCCAGCAGTTGGACAGGGTCCCGCACAGATACGCAGTATTTT,CASSWTGSRTDTQYF
.,many,TRBJ2-2,TRBV5-6,TGTGCCAGCAGCCCCCAGGGGTCCCCGAACACCGGGGAGCTGTTTTTT,CASSPQGSPNTGELFF
TRBD1,.,TRBJ2-7,TRBV4-3,TGCGCCAGCAGCCAGAACAGGGGCTCCTACGAGCAGTACTTC,CASSQNRGSYEQYF
.,.,TRBJ2-7,TRBV6-5,TGTGCCAGCAGCTATGACCCTAGCTCCAACGAGCAGTACTTC,CASSYDPSSNEQYF
TRBD2,.,TRBJ2-5,TRBV12-3/TRBV12-4,TGTGCCAGCAGCCGAAAAGGGACTAGCGGGGGACAAACGCACTTC,CASSRKGTSGGQTHF
.,few,TRBJ2-1,TRBV20-1,TGCAGTGCTAGTAGGGAAGCTGCTGAGCAGTTCTTC,CSASREAAEQFF
.,few,TRBJ1-4,TRBV25-1,TGTGCCAGCAGTGAAAGCGGGAGCGGGTCCGAAAAACTGTTTTTT,CASSESGSGSEKLFF
.,.,TRBJ2-1,TRBV7-9,TGTGCCAGCAGCTTAGTCGGCCGCTTCTACAATGAGCAGTTCTTC,CASSLVGRFYNEQFF
.,.,TRBJ2-2,TRBV7-7,TGTGCCAGCAGCACACGAAGCACCGGGGAGCTGTTTTTT,CASSTRSTGELFF
.,.,TRBJ2-1,TRBV20-1,TGCAGTGCCACCCGGTGGGACTCCTACAATGAGCAGTTCTTC,CSATRWDSYNEQFF
TRBD1,few,TRBJ1-1,TRBV10-3,TGTGCCATCAGCCGACAGGGTGAGCGGGCGAGAACTGAAGCTTTCTTT,CAISRQGERARTEAFF
.,.,TRBJ2-1,TRBV7-9,TGTGCCAGCAGCGGCCATTACTGGAACAATGAGCAGTTCTTC,CASSGHYWNNEQFF
.,few,TRBJ2-1,TRBV27,TGTGCCAGCAGTAGCCTTGTGCGGAATGAGCAGTTCTTC,CASSSLVRNEQFF
.,few,TRBJ2-1,TRBV15,TGTGCCACCAGCAGGGTACTAGGGGATGAGCAGTTCTTC,CATSRVLGDEQFF
.,.,TRBJ2-1,TRBV27,TGTGCCAGCAGCTACCGAATGGGCCAGGGGTCGGGTGAGCAGTTCTTC,CASSYRMGQGSGEQFF